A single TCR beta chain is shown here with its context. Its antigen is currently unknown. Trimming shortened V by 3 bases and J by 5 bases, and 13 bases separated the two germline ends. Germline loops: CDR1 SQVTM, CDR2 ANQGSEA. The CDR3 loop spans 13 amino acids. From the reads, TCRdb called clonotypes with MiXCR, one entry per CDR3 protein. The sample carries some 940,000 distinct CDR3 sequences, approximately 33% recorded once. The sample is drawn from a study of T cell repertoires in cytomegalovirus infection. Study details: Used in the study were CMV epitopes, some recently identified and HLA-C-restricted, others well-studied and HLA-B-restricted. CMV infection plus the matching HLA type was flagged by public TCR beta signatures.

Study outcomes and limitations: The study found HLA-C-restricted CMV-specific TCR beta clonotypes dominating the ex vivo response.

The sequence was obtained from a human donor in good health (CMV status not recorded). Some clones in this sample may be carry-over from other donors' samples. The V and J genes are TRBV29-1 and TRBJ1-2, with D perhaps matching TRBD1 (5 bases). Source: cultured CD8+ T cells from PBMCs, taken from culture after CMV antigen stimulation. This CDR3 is CSVEWTSAYGYTF. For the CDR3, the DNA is TGCAGCGTTGAGTGGACATCGGCTTATGGCTACACCTTC.